One and the same sample provided the 21 T cell receptor beta chains below, sequenced in a study of T-cell reconstitution after alpha-beta-depleted transplantation in children. Unique molecular identifiers were incorporated into the prepared TCRbeta library. MiXCR, run by TCRdb on the PCR reads, gives a single entry per CDR3 protein. Of hundreds of thousands of distinct CDR3 sequences in the sample, over 9.5% were seen once. Sample: PBMCs, taken before TCRalphabeta/CD19-depleted stem cell transplant. The receptors come from a child younger than 10 with inherited bone marrow failure, due to receive a stem cell transplant.

This clonotype was recorded at least ten times. This chain joins TRBV27 and TRBJ2-1, with 8 bases lining up with TRBD2. The length of the CDR3 is 15 residues. In germline, CDR1 is MNHEY, CDR2 SMNVEV (reference sequence). With 7 bases clipped from V and 1 base from J, the junction kept 6 bases outside the gene matches. The CDR3 sequence is CASMVSGSSYNEQFF. The CDR3 region has the DNA TGTGCCAGCATGGTCAGCGGGAGTTCCTACAATGAGCAGTTCTTC.

V is TRBV12-3 or TRBV12-4 and J is TRBJ1-1; no reliable D call. Trimming took off 7 bases at V and 0 bases at J, with 12 bases between the two ends. The CDR3 totals 14 residues. In nucleotides, the CDR3 is TGTGCCAGCATCCTCAGGCATATGAACACTGAAGCTTTCTTT. Its protein is CASILRHMNTEAFF.

This clonotype has ten or more counts. The genes are TRBV28 and TRBJ2-1; TRBD2 matches at 12 bases. V dropped 5 bases and J dropped 7; count of bases not matched to a gene: 18. CDR1 MDHEN and CDR2 SYDVKM come from the germline V gene. This CDR3 is built from 19 residues. For the CDR3, the DNA is TGTGCCAGCAGTCGCATACTAGCGGGAGGACCTGAGGGCGCAAATGAGCAGTTCTTC. It specifies CASSRILAGGPEGANEQFF.

This clonotype was counted between two and nine times. The chain links TRBV30 to TRBJ2-7; 7 positions agree with TRBD2. The V gene's germline CDR1 is GTSNPN and CDR2 SVGIG (reference sequence). The CDR3 extends over 13 amino acids. V lost 6 bases to trimming and J lost 1 base; unmatched junction nucleotides: 6. In nucleotides, the CDR3 is TGTGCCTGCCAAGGGACTATTTCCTACGAGCAGTACTTC. This codes for CACQGTISYEQYF.

Concerning this clonotype: A much larger clone differs by one base, so this may be a read error. V usage is TRBV3-1 and J usage is TRBJ1-1, with D maybe TRBD1 (5 bases). The CDR3 covers 14 residues. Germline-derived CDR1 and CDR2 are LGHDT and YNNKEL (reference sequence). In DNA form, the CDR3 reads TGTGCCAGCAGCCAAGAAGGGGTATGGACTGAAGCTTCCTTT. Translation gives CASSQEGVWTEASF.

This clonotype occurred many times. The V call is TRBV15, the J call TRBJ2-2, with 8 positions matching TRBD1. The germline V gene encodes CDR1 LNHNV and CDR2 YYDKDF (reference sequence). V shed 0 bases and J 4 bases; nucleotides not matched to a gene: 4. The CDR3 is 16 residues long. This CDR3 is CATSRDPQGATGELFF. The CDR3 DNA reads TGTGCCACCAGCAGAGATCCCCAGGGGGCCACCGGGGAGCTGTTTTTT. The full variable domain, its missing parts supplied by reference TRBV15 and TRBJ2-2, is DAMVIQNPRYQVTQFGKPVTLSCSQTLNHNVMYWYQQKSSQAPKLLFHYYDKDFNNEADTPDNFQSRRPNTSFCFLDIRSPGLGDTAMYLCATSRDPQGATGELFFGEGSRLTVL.

A few counts support this clonotype. The chain recombines TRBV7-9 with TRBJ2-5, with D possibly being TRBD2 (6 bases). V was trimmed by 4 bases and J by 1 base, leaving 13 bases between them. The length of the CDR3 is 15 residues. CDR1 is SEHNR and CDR2 is FQNEAQ in the germline V gene (reference sequence). CDR3 DNA: TGTGCCAGCAGCTCGTGGGGGGATCCCCAAGAGACCCAGTACTTC. Translating it yields CASSSWGDPQETQYF.

The table lists this clonotype with many counts. The chain joins TRBV6-2 or TRBV6-3 to TRBJ2-7; no clear D gene. Trimming shortened V by 4 bases and J by 0 bases, and 10 bases separated the two germline ends. CDR3 length: 14 amino acids. Germline values: CDR1 MNHEY, CDR2 SVGEGT. The CDR3 reads CASSFTTISYEQYF. The CDR3 region has the DNA TGTGCCAGCAGTTTCACGACAATCTCCTACGAGCAGTACTTC.

This clonotype was counted ten times or more. This chain joins TRBV27 and TRBJ1-1; D gene ambiguous. There are 13 residues in the CDR3. V was shortened by 5 bases and J by 6 bases, with 13 bases between the two germline ends. Germline loops: CDR1 MNHEY, CDR2 SMNVEV (reference sequence). The CDR3 nucleotides read TGTGCCAGCAGTCCCTCTCGGGCACCTGAAGCTTTCTTT. Translated: CASSPSRAPEAFF.

This clonotype was counted ten times or more. The rearrangement links TRBV6-5 to TRBJ2-3; D is unclear. CDR1 is MNHEY and CDR2 is SVGAGI in the germline V gene. V dropped 4 bases and J dropped 1 base, with 6 bases sitting between them. The length of the CDR3 is 13 residues. The CDR3 DNA reads as TGTGCCAGCAGTTCAATCGGCACAGATACGCAGTATTTT. It translates to CASSSIGTDTQYF.

This clonotype was seen at least ten times. This sequence joins TRBV28 and TRBJ2-2; 7 bases fit TRBD2. V shed 5 bases, J shed 1 base, and the junction held 10 bases outside the gene matches. CDR1 MDHEN and CDR2 SYDVKM come from the germline V gene. The CDR3 contains 17 residues. CDR3 DNA: TGTGCCAGCAGTGGGCTGGTAGCGGGCGTGAACACCGGGGAGCTGTTTTTT. The encoded protein is CASSGLVAGVNTGELFF. The full variable domain, in which reference TRBV28 and TRBJ2-2 provide the parts outside the CDR3, is DVKVTQSSRYLVKRTGEKVFLECVQDMDHENMFWYRQDPGLGLRLIYFSYDVKMKEKGDIPEGYSVSREKKERFSLILESASTNQTSMYLCASSGLVAGVNTGELFFGEGSRLTVL.

This clonotype appeared many times. The gene calls are TRBV21-1 and TRBJ2-1. TRBV21-1 is a known pseudogene. The CDR3 sequence is 13 residues long. The CDR3 sequence is CASSREMDNEQFF. The CDR3 coding sequence is TGTGCCAGCAGCAGGGAAATGGACAATGAGCAGTTCTTC.

Here the CDR3 reads CASSYSRGEEYYEQYF. The CDR3 bases are TGTGCCAGCAGTTACTCAAGAGGGGAAGAATACTACGAGCAGTACTTC. J is TRBJ2-7 and V is TRBV6-5; D is tentatively TRBD1 or TRBD2 (5 bases each). Trimming pared 0 bases from V and 3 bases from J, leaving 15 bases between. This CDR3 has 16 amino acids. Germline V CDR1 and CDR2: MNHEY, SVGAGI.

Many counts were recorded for this clonotype. The rearrangement uses TRBV15 and TRBJ2-7; D may correspond to TRBD1 or TRBD2 (5 bases each). This CDR3 has 13 residues. Between the trimmed V and J ends, which lost 1 base and 6 bases, there was a span of 10 bases. Germline V lookup: CDR1 LNHNV, CDR2 YYDKDF (reference sequence). DNA for the CDR3: TGTGCCACCAGCAGAGTCCCGGGGCTCGAGCAGTACTTC. This encodes CATSRVPGLEQYF.

This clonotype has at least ten counts. The rearrangement joins TRBV5-1 to TRBJ2-7; TRBD2 aligns across 11 bases. V gave up 4 bases and J gave up 5 bases; unmatched junction bases: 20. Germline CDR1 reads SGHRS; CDR2 reads YFSETQ. The CDR3 totals 19 residues. The CDR3 DNA follows: TGCGCCAGCAGCGACGGGACCCAGGGGGTTACTAGCGGGAGTGACGAGCAGTACTTC. This sequence encodes CASSDGTQGVTSGSDEQYF.

The sample holds many counts of this clonotype. The J gene is TRBJ2-7, the V gene TRBV27; 7 nucleotides match TRBD1. This CDR3 has 15 amino acids. Trimming at V came to 1 base and at J to 0 bases, leaving 3 bases not matched to a gene. Looked up from germline, CDR1 is MNHEY and CDR2 is SMNVEV (reference sequence). The CDR3 sequence: CASSLYGTASYEQYF. CDR3 nucleotides: TGTGCCAGCAGTTTATATGGGACAGCCTCCTACGAGCAGTACTTC.

Many counts were recorded for this clonotype. The chain employs TRBV7-9 and TRBJ2-5; TRBD1 agrees at 7 bases. The CDR3 runs to 14 residues. The V segment lost 5 bases and the J segment 1 base; nucleotides outside the gene matches: 4. The germline V gene encodes CDR1 SEHNR and CDR2 FQNEAQ (reference sequence). CDR3 sequence: CASSPQGPQETQYF. The CDR3 coding sequence is TGTGCCAGCAGCCCACAGGGGCCCCAAGAGACCCAGTACTTC.

This clonotype was picked up many times. The V call is TRBV10-3, the J call TRBJ2-1; 12 bases align to TRBD2. The length of the CDR3 is 16 residues. CDR1 and CDR2 (germline): ENHRY, SYGVKD. With 0 bases clipped from V and 6 bases from J, the junction kept 3 bases outside the gene matches. The CDR3 sequence is CAISESRLAGVNEQFF. The CDR3, as DNA: TGTGCCATCAGTGAGTCTCGACTAGCGGGGGTCAATGAGCAGTTCTTC.

This chain joins TRBV4-3 and TRBJ2-3, with D possibly being TRBD2 (5 bases). The germline CDR1 and CDR2 sequences are LGHNA and YSLEER. Between the trimmed V and J ends, which lost 4 bases and 6 bases, there was a span of 14 bases. The length of the CDR3 is 14 residues. As DNA, the CDR3 is TGCGCCAGCAGCCTCGAGGACTCTGGGGATACGCAGTATTTT. Its translation: CASSLEDSGDTQYF.

This clonotype has a count of ten or more. The chain recombines TRBV7-9 with TRBJ2-5, with 7 bases that match TRBD2. V was pared by 1 base and J by 5 bases, with 7 bases of the junction left unmatched. This CDR3 contains 15 residues. CDR1 and CDR2 (germline): SEHNR, FQNEAQ (reference sequence). CDR3 amino acids: CASSLGGSWPETQYF. The CDR3 nucleotides are TGTGCCAGCAGCTTAGGCGGGAGTTGGCCCGAGACCCAGTACTTC.

The chain has TRBV29-1 and TRBJ2-1; D is undetermined. V was cut by 4 bases and J by 5 bases, with 15 bases left in between. This CDR3 has 14 residues. Germline values: CDR1 SQVTM, CDR2 ANQGSEA. The CDR3: CSVVLLAAHNEQFF. CDR3 DNA sequence: TGCAGCGTTGTGCTACTCGCCGCACACAATGAGCAGTTCTTC.